These T cell receptor beta chains were read from a single sample in a study of immune evolution from preneoplasia to lung adenocarcinoma. Using immunoSEQ multiplex PCR, the repertoire was profiled, and TCRdb retains in-frame clones only, with some absent. The table lists some 12,000 clones, 85% to 90% of them singletons. The sequenced material came from FFPE tissue from an adenomatous hyperplasia lung lesion. The receptors derive from a person aged 50 to 70 with lung adenocarcinoma. CDR3s include the opening cysteine and the closing phenylalanine or tryptophan. D genes are given only for firm matches. Expanded clones get a size class; other rows say once, few or many, or leave the size out.

J | V | length | D | size | CDR3 | DNA
TRBJ2-1 | TRBV11-3 | 18 | . | . | CASSLNLMRSSSYNEQFF | TGTGCCAGCAGCTTAAATTTAATGAGGTCTAGCTCCTACAATGAGCAGTTCTTC
TRBJ2-3 | TRBV6-6 | 14 | . | . | CASGRAGSTDTQYF | TGTGCCAGCGGAAGGGCGGGCAGCACAGATACGCAGTATTTT
TRBJ1-1 | TRBV28 | 13 | TRBD1 | . | CASQTGSEAEAFF | TGTGCCAGCCAGACAGGGAGTGAGGCTGAAGCTTTCTTT
TRBJ2-3 | TRBV29-1 | 13 | . | once | CSVHGRGTDTQYF | TGCAGCGTTCATGGAAGAGGCACAGATACGCAGTATTTT
TRBJ2-3 | TRBV9 | 15 | TRBD2 | once | CASSVGGLALDTQYF | TGTGCCAGCAGCGTGGGGGGACTAGCCTTGGATACGCAGTATTTT
TRBJ1-4 | TRBV6-6 | 12 | . | . | CASSYSNEKLFF | TGTGCCAGCAGTTACAGCAATGAAAAACTGTTTTTT
TRBJ1-1 | TRBV7-9 | 13 | . | . | CASSSRGSTEAFF | TGTGCCAGCAGCTCCCGGGGGAGCACTGAAGCTTTCTTT
TRBJ1-5 | TRBV6-5 | 15 | . | . | CASSPRVRGGQPQHF | TGTGCCAGCAGCCCACGGGTTCGGGGGGGTCAGCCCCAGCATTTT
TRBJ2-7 | TRBV28 | 13 | . | once | CASGRVGGYEQYF | TGTGCCAGCGGTAGGGTGGGAGGCTACGAGCAGTACTTC
TRBJ2-7 | TRBV5-6 | 17 | TRBD2 | . | CASSFAPGLADSYEQYF | TGTGCCAGCAGCTTCGCTCCGGGACTAGCGGATTCCTACGAGCAGTACTTC
TRBJ2-2 | TRBV18 | 14 | . | once | CASSLRQNTGELFF | TGTGCCAGCTCACTCCGACAGAACACCGGGGAGCTGTTTTTT
TRBJ1-2 | TRBV7-9 | 15 | TRBD1 | . | CASSLSGTGTYGYTF | TGTGCCAGCAGCTTATCCGGGACAGGGACCTATGGCTACACCTTC
TRBJ2-1 | TRBV7-8 | 15 | . | . | CASSPKNLAFNEQFF | TGTGCCAGCAGCCCCAAGAACCTAGCGTTCAATGAGCAGTTCTTC
TRBJ2-7 | TRBV6-5 | 14 | . | once | CASSYDRYSYEQYF | TGTGCCAGCAGTTACGACAGGTACTCCTACGAGCAGTACTTC
TRBJ2-3 | TRBV11-3 | 15 | . | . | CASSLRAVGGDTQYF | TGTGCCAGCAGCTTAAGGGCGGTTGGTGGAGATACGCAGTATTTT
TRBJ1-2 | TRBV10-3 | 17 | . | . | CAISGGDTRNRNYGYTF | TGTGCCATCAGTGGCGGGGACACACGGAACCGTAACTATGGCTACACCTTC
TRBJ2-7 | TRBV11-2 | 12 | . | . | CASSQTSYEQYF | TGTGCCAGCAGCCAAACCTCCTACGAGCAGTACTTC
TRBJ2-7 | TRBV5-3 | 14 | . | . | CARSLAKTLHEQYF | TGTGCCAGAAGCCTTGCCAAGACCCTTCACGAGCAGTACTTC
TRBJ2-3 | TRBV18 | 14 | TRBD1 | medium-sized | CASSPGTGTDTQYF | TGTGCCAGCTCACCAGGGACAGGCACAGATACGCAGTATTTT
TRBJ1-4 | TRBV5-8 | 15 | . | . | CASSAKPGPNEKLFF | TGTGCCAGCAGCGCGAAACCGGGCCCTAATGAAAAACTGTTTTTT
TRBJ1-3 | TRBV5-6 | 15 | . | . | CASSLVPGKGNTIYF | TGTGCCAGCAGCTTGGTTCCCGGGAAAGGAAACACCATATATTTT
TRBJ2-7 | TRBV10-3 | 11 | TRBD2 | . | CATIAGVEQYF | TGTGCCACCATAGCGGGAGTCGAGCAGTACTTC
TRBJ1-1 | TRBV29-1 | 15 | TRBD1 | . | CSVEDSGGSNTEAFF | TGCAGCGTTGAAGATTCAGGGGGTTCGAACACTGAAGCTTTCTTT